These T cell receptor beta chains were read from a single sample in a study of T-cell reconstitution after alpha-beta-depleted transplantation in children. From the PCR reads, TCRdb called clonotypes with MiXCR, one entry per CDR3 protein. Of about 460,000 distinct CDR3 sequences in the sample, roughly 10% were seen once. Sequencing was performed on PBMCs, mostly from graft donor cells, taken 180 days after TCRalphabeta/CD19-depleted stem cell transplant. The origin of the receptors is a female patient between 2 and 10 years old who had a stem cell transplant for aplastic anemia, so the T cells may come from the graft donor. CDR3s include the opening cysteine and the closing phenylalanine or tryptophan. Each record gives: V gene, D gene, clone size, J gene, CDR3 protein, CDR3 DNA. D genes are given only for firm matches. Expanded clones get a size class; other rows say once, few or many, or leave the size out.

TRBV3-1	TRBD2	NA	TRBJ2-5	CASSQPGLAGVTHGTQYF	TGTGCCAGCAGCCAGCCGGGACTAGCGGGAGTTACACATGGGACCCAGTACTTC
TRBV6-2/TRBV6-3	NA	NA	TRBJ2-7	CASSYLDLDSYEQYF	TGTGCCAGCAGTTACCTAGACCTTGACTCCTACGAGCAGTACTTC
TRBV18	NA	NA	TRBJ2-1	CASSPSGVEQFF	TGTGCCAGCTCACCTTCCGGGGTCGAGCAGTTCTTC
TRBV20-1	TRBD2	many	TRBJ2-5	CSARDQGLAGGRETQYF	TGCAGTGCTAGAGATCAGGGGCTAGCGGGAGGGAGAGAGACCCAGTACTTC
TRBV5-1	TRBD1	few	TRBJ1-6	CASSSGTGVSPLHF	TGCGCCAGCAGCTCCGGGACAGGGGTTTCACCCCTCCACTTT
TRBV11-1	NA	many	TRBJ2-1	CASSEEIDRNSEQFF	TGTGCCAGCAGCGAAGAAATCGATAGGAACAGTGAGCAGTTCTTC
TRBV24-1	NA	many	TRBJ2-3	CATSGRGSTDTQYF	TGTGCCACCAGTGGCCGGGGAAGCACAGATACGCAGTATTTT
TRBV4-2	TRBD2	NA	TRBJ2-3	CASSPRLGTSGTSTDTQYF	TGTGCCAGCAGCCCGAGATTAGGGACTAGCGGGACTAGCACAGATACGCAGTATTTT
TRBV4-3	NA	NA	TRBJ1-1	CASSQDIGQGWNEAFF	TGCGCCAGCAGCCAAGATATAGGCCAGGGGTGGAATGAAGCTTTCTTT
TRBV12-3/TRBV12-4	NA	NA	TRBJ2-1	CASSFNRDPQFF	TGTGCCAGCAGTTTTAATCGGGACCCTCAGTTCTTC
TRBV9	NA	NA	TRBJ1-2	CASTSGRNTNYGYTF	TGTGCCAGCACCTCGGGGAGGAATACTAACTATGGCTACACCTTC
TRBV20-1	TRBD2	few	TRBJ2-3	CSTQRDTDTQYF	TGCAGCACCCAGCGGGACACAGATACGCAGTATTTT
TRBV7-9	TRBD1	few	TRBJ1-5	CASLGDRVTGNQPQHF	TGTGCCAGCCTAGGAGACAGGGTAACGGGCAATCAGCCCCAGCATTTT
TRBV6-2/TRBV6-3	NA	NA	TRBJ2-1	CASLRRGAYNEQFF	TGTGCCAGCCTCAGGAGGGGGGCCTACAATGAGCAGTTCTTC
TRBV7-2	NA	few	TRBJ2-7	CASSPRGGGGPEQYF	TGTGCCAGCAGCCCCAGGGGCGGAGGGGGGCCCGAGCAGTACTTC
TRBV5-1	NA	few	TRBJ2-3	CASRETTYTDTQYF	TGCGCCAGCAGGGAGACTACCTACACAGATACGCAGTATTTT
TRBV7-6	TRBD2	NA	TRBJ2-5	CASSFSSGGVQETQYF	TGTGCCAGCAGCTTCTCTAGCGGGGGGGTACAAGAGACCCAGTACTTC
TRBV27	NA	few	TRBJ2-3	CASSLGGGLSTDTQYF	TGTGCCAGCAGTTTGGGGGGGGGGCTTAGCACAGATACGCAGTATTTT
TRBV12-3/TRBV12-4	NA	NA	TRBJ2-3	CASSQARRDTQYF	TGTGCCAGCAGTCAGGCTAGACGAGATACGCAGTATTTT
TRBV28	TRBD2	few	TRBJ2-1	CASSSPPGVAGEQFF	TGTGCCAGCAGTTCCCCCCCGGGAGTAGCGGGCGAGCAGTTCTTC
TRBV14	NA	few	TRBJ2-7	CASSQAIFYEQYF	TGTGCCAGCAGCCAAGCCATCTTCTACGAGCAGTACTTC
TRBV6-6	NA	NA	TRBJ2-7	CASSYSLAYEQYF	TGTGCCAGCAGTTACTCGCTAGCCTACGAGCAGTACTTC
TRBV18	NA	many	TRBJ2-3	CASSAQQRAGDTQYF	TGTGCCAGCTCAGCACAACAGAGGGCGGGAGATACGCAGTATTTT
TRBV5-1	NA	NA	TRBJ2-7	CASSSKPSQGPRDYEQYF	TGCGCCAGCAGCTCAAAGCCATCGCAGGGGCCCAGAGACTACGAGCAGTACTTC
TRBV12-3/TRBV12-4	NA	NA	TRBJ1-5	CASSRPGIGNQPQHF	TGTGCCAGCAGCAGGCCTGGGATAGGCAATCAGCCCCAGCATTTT
TRBV13	NA	NA	TRBJ2-3	CASIPDGLATDTQYF	TGTGCCAGCATTCCCGATGGGCTAGCGACAGATACGCAGTATTTT
TRBV29-1	NA	many	TRBJ2-7	CSVAGMDPGRYEQYF	TGCAGCGTTGCCGGGATGGACCCCGGGCGGTACGAGCAGTACTTC
TRBV12-3/TRBV12-4	NA	NA	TRBJ2-1	CASLKDRYSYNEQFF	TGTGCCAGCCTCAAGGACAGATACTCCTACAATGAGCAGTTCTTC
TRBV19	TRBD2	NA	TRBJ2-7	CASSIGLAGYEQYF	TGTGCCAGTAGCATAGGACTAGCGGGCTACGAGCAGTACTTC
TRBV7-2	TRBD1	few	TRBJ2-4	CASSLAGGRGRFKNIQYF	TGTGCCAGCAGCTTAGCGGGGGGCAGGGGGCGATTTAAAAACATTCAGTACTTC
TRBV7-2	NA	many	TRBJ2-5	CASSLAEASETQYF	TGTGCCAGCAGCTTAGCAGAGGCATCAGAGACCCAGTACTTC
TRBV10-3	NA	NA	TRBJ2-2	CAISESGRAPGELFF	TGTGCCATCAGTGAGTCGGGCAGAGCCCCCGGGGAGCTGTTTTTT
TRBV24-1	NA	NA	TRBJ1-2	CATSDSHGKAQGIGDYGYTF	TGTGCCACCAGTGATTCCCACGGGAAGGCGCAGGGAATCGGTGACTATGGCTACACCTTC
TRBV28	TRBD2	many	TRBJ2-1	CASSPHRTRSYNEQFF	TGTGCCAGCAGTCCTCATAGGACTAGATCCTACAATGAGCAGTTCTTC
TRBV11-2	TRBD2	NA	TRBJ2-1	CASSLVRMGGRVSYNEQFF	TGTGCCAGCAGCTTAGTCCGGATGGGCGGGAGAGTCTCCTACAATGAGCAGTTCTTC
TRBV27	TRBD1	few	TRBJ2-6	CASSLGTGPISGANVLTF	TGTGCCAGCAGTTTAGGGACAGGCCCCATCTCTGGGGCCAACGTCCTGACTTTC
TRBV5-1	NA	NA	TRBJ2-4	CASSLEQTDIQYF	TGCGCCAGCAGCTTGGAACAGACGGACATTCAGTACTTC
TRBV21-1	NA	NA	TRBJ2-1	CASSIWGQKGCYNEQFF	TGTGCCAGCAGCATATGGGGACAGAAAGGATGTTACAATGAGCAGTTCTTC
TRBV12-3/TRBV12-4	TRBD1	NA	TRBJ2-5	CASTKDRGPGETQYF	TGTGCCAGCACCAAGGACAGGGGGCCGGGGGAGACCCAGTACTTC
TRBV7-9	TRBD1	NA	TRBJ2-1	CASSRNRDSDNEQFF	TGTGCCAGCAGCCGAAACCGGGACAGCGACAATGAGCAGTTCTTC
TRBV28	TRBD1	few	TRBJ2-7	CASSLASPRQGAWRTSRNYEQYF	TGTGCCAGCAGTTTAGCCTCCCCCAGACAGGGGGCTTGGCGGACTAGCAGAAACTACGAGCAGTACTTC
TRBV18	NA	few	TRBJ2-1	CASSLLPRAIWNYNEQFF	TGTGCCAGCTCCCTACTCCCTCGGGCTATATGGAACTACAATGAGCAGTTCTTC
TRBV21-1	NA	many	TRBJ2-2	CASSPRARLAGELFF	TGTGCCAGCAGCCCTCGGGCCCGGTTGGCCGGGGAGCTGTTTTTT
TRBV11-3	NA	few	TRBJ1-4	CASSPSRSEKLFF	TGTGCCAGCAGCCCATCGAGGAGTGAAAAACTGTTTTTT
TRBV9	NA	NA	TRBJ2-7	CASSPRGLSREQYF	TGTGCCAGCAGCCCGAGGGGCCTGTCTCGCGAGCAGTACTTC
TRBV6-1	TRBD2	few	TRBJ2-7	CASSDLRGSYEQYF	TGTGCCAGCAGTGATCTGCGCGGGAGCTACGAGCAGTACTTC
TRBV7-2	TRBD1	few	TRBJ1-2	CASSRMNRDRNYGYTF	TGTGCCAGCAGCCGTATGAACCGGGACAGGAACTATGGCTACACCTTC
TRBV28	NA	NA	TRBJ2-4	CASSSLGALNIQYF	TGTGCCAGCAGTTCGCTCGGGGCGTTAAACATTCAGTACTTC
TRBV14	NA	few	TRBJ2-1	CASSPWVSSYNEQFF	TGTGCCAGCAGTCCCTGGGTTAGCTCCTACAATGAGCAGTTCTTC
TRBV6-1	TRBD1	NA	TRBJ1-1	CASKTRDRREAFF	TGTGCCAGCAAAACGAGGGACAGGCGTGAAGCTTTCTTT
TRBV5-1	NA	many	TRBJ2-1	CASSLAGSEFYEQFF	TGCGCCAGCAGCTTGGCAGGTTCCGAATTCTATGAGCAGTTCTTC
TRBV20-1	NA	NA	TRBJ1-4	CSANNPGPNEKLFF	TGCAGTGCCAACAATCCGGGGCCTAATGAAAAACTGTTTTTT
TRBV28	NA	NA	TRBJ1-1	CASSSQALLKEPLRGTEAFF	TGTGCCAGCAGTTCACAAGCCCTTTTGAAAGAACCCTTGAGGGGCACTGAAGCTTTCTTT